This T cell receptor (beta chain) was sequenced during a study of identical twins. This clonotype was recorded at least ten times. As yet, its antigen is unknown. After removal of 5 bases from V and 5 bases from J, the junction contained 8 bases not matched to a gene. Germline loops: CDR1 GTSNPN, CDR2 SVGIG (reference sequence). The CDR3 length is 16 residues. General study findings and limits: Models predicted less out-of-frame TCR alpha sharing in monozygotic twins than was found. Its conclusions, products of cross-sectional statistical analysis, did not come from following the same donors.

Unique molecular identifiers were present on the cDNA, and a universal primer site came from template switching. Using its own MiXCR run on the 5' RACE reads, TCRdb lists one record per CDR3 protein. The data show roughly 690,000 distinct CDR3 sequences, 5.5% to 6.5% seen once. The sequence was collected from a man between 18 and 35 years old in good health. Input material: naive T cells sorted from blood. This chain links TRBV30 with TRBJ2-1, with 14 bases that match TRBD2. The CDR3 is CAWARGTSGSDNEQFF. CDR3 nucleotides: TGTGCCTGGGCCCGTGGGACTAGCGGGAGTGACAATGAGCAGTTCTTC.